This section outlines one T cell receptor (beta chain) sequence together with its context. Its antigen remains unidentified. Alongside a J-beta primer mix, a sample-barcoded 5' primer served in a second PCR lasting about 7 to 11 cycles. In TCRdb, the 5' RACE reads were re-called with MiXCR into one record per CDR3 protein. The sample comprises hundreds of thousands of distinct CDR3 sequences, about 24% of which are singletons, and about 22% rests with the top ten. The sample is drawn from a study of blood T cells in healthy people across ages. The authors drew approximately 9 milliliters of peripheral blood from each donor. This CDR3 is built from 15 residues. CDR1 and CDR2 (germline): SGHDN, FVKESK. Trimming removed 1 base at V and 5 bases at J, with 14 bases between. The study's findings and limits: Across the age range, TCR beta diversity per million T cells fell in a roughly linear way. It was held that the diversity estimates obtained from one million T cells were underestimates. Among long-lived donors, naive CD4+ cells were more numerous and diversity higher than in aged donors.

This sequence originates from a man aged 65-85 years in good health. The gene calls are TRBV14 and TRBJ2-5; possible D gene TRBD2, 5 bases. The sequencing input was blood. As DNA, the CDR3 is TGTGCCAGCAGCCAAGGGTTAACGCGGGTTGAGACCCAGTACTTC. Its protein is CASSQGLTRVETQYF.